These T cell receptor beta chains were read from a single sample in a study of CD8 T cells in ankylosing spondylitis. Using its own MiXCR run on the 5' RACE reads, TCRdb lists one record per CDR3 protein. Of approximately 540,000 distinct CDR3 sequences detected, roughly 13% appear once; the ten largest clones hold over 6.5%. The material sequenced was blood, either unsorted or a sorted T cell fraction (not recorded which). The receptors shown here come from a male donor with ankylosing spondylitis. CDR3s include the opening cysteine and the closing phenylalanine or tryptophan. D genes are given only for firm matches. Clone size appears in some rows only: once, few, many, or a class for an expanded clone.

D	size	V	J	DNA	CDR3
.	few	TRBV20-1	TRBJ1-2	TGCAGTGCTAGCCATCCTGTAATATATGGCTACACCTTC	CSASHPVIYGYTF
TRBD2	.	TRBV19	TRBJ2-5	TGTGCCAGTAGTCCCCTAGCGGGGTCGGAGACCCAGTACTTC	CASSPLAGSETQYF
TRBD1	many	TRBV6-5	TRBJ1-4	TGTGCCAGCAGTTACGAGGGGGCCCGGGAAAAACTGTTTTTT	CASSYEGAREKLFF
.	many	TRBV5-1	TRBJ2-7	TGTGCCAGCAGCTTGGGCTTGAGCTCCTACGAGCAGTACTTC	CASSLGLSSYEQYF
.	few	TRBV5-1	TRBJ2-1	TGCGCCAGCAGCTTGGAAGGGTCTACGTTTGATGAGCAGTTCTTC	CASSLEGSTFDEQFF
.	few	TRBV7-9	TRBJ1-4	TGTGCCAGCACCCCGCTAGGCCTAAGAGGAACTAATGAAAAACTGTTTTTT	CASTPLGLRGTNEKLFF
TRBD2	.	TRBV11-3	TRBJ2-1	TGTGCCAGCAGCTTAGTTGTGGCGGGAGGTAGGGAGTTCTTC	CASSLVVAGGREFF
TRBD2	.	TRBV5-1	TRBJ2-1	TGCGCCAGCAGCCTGCCTAGCGGGAGGAACTTACACTATGAGCAGTTCTTC	CASSLPSGRNLHYEQFF
.	few	TRBV5-1	TRBJ1-1	TGCGCCAGCAGCTATGAACCGGAGACTGAAGCTTTCTTT	CASSYEPETEAFF
TRBD1	few	TRBV11-2	TRBJ2-7	TGTGCCAGCAGCACCCGAAGACAGGGCGCCTACGAGCAGTACTTC	CASSTRRQGAYEQYF
.	.	TRBV11-2	TRBJ2-7	TGTGCCAGCAGCTTAGAGGTGGACAGCTCCTACGAGCAGTACTTC	CASSLEVDSSYEQYF
.	.	TRBV4-1	TRBJ2-3	TGCGCCAGCAGCTCGCGGACCCCGGGACTGCTACGCGAGGATACGCAGTATTTT	CASSSRTPGLLREDTQYF
.	many	TRBV20-1	TRBJ1-1	TGCAGTGCTAGAACGACGAACACTGAAGCTTTCTTT	CSARTTNTEAFF
.	.	TRBV30	TRBJ1-5	TGTGCCTGGAGTGTGGTGACGGGTCAGCCCCAGCATTTT	CAWSVVTGQPQHF
TRBD2	many	TRBV5-1	TRBJ2-3	TGTGCCAGCAGCCCGGGACTAGCCACAGATACGCAGTATTTT	CASSPGLATDTQYF
TRBD1	few	TRBV20-1	TRBJ1-4	TGCAGTGCCTCGCCCGGGACAGCTAATGAAAAACTGTTTTTT	CSASPGTANEKLFF
.	.	TRBV6-1	TRBJ1-2	TGTGCCGCGGGGAGGTATGGCTACACCTTC	CAAGRYGYTF
.	.	TRBV25-1	TRBJ1-4	TGTGCCAGCAGTACCCCCGGAATTAATGAAAAACTGTTTTTT	CASSTPGINEKLFF
.	few	TRBV7-2	TRBJ1-5	TGTGCCAGCAGCTTAGCGCCCACAGGGTGGAATCAGCCCCAGCATTTT	CASSLAPTGWNQPQHF
.	.	TRBV5-1	TRBJ2-5	TGCGCCAGCAGCTTGCTAGGGCTATCCCAAGAGACCCAGTACTTC	CASSLLGLSQETQYF
TRBD1	few	TRBV25-1	TRBJ2-2	TGTGCCAGCAGTGACCGACAGGGGGAGTCCACCGGGGAGCTGTTTTTT	CASSDRQGESTGELFF
TRBD2	few	TRBV5-6	TRBJ2-3	TGTGCCAGCAGCCGGCGGGGGAAGATGGCGGGAGGGTTCGGGGTCTCCGATACGCAGTATTTT	CASSRRGKMAGGFGVSDTQYF
TRBD2	.	TRBV7-9	TRBJ2-3	TGTGCCAGCAGCTTAAATAGGCTAGCGGGGCACACAGATACGCAGTATTTT	CASSLNRLAGHTDTQYF
.	.	TRBV19	TRBJ1-3	TGTGCCAGTAGTGTCGACAGGAGCTCTGGAAACACCATATATTTT	CASSVDRSSGNTIYF
TRBD2	.	TRBV5-1	TRBJ2-1	TGCGCCAGCAGCTGGGGACTAGCGGGGGTCGCTTACAATGAGCAGTTCTTC	CASSWGLAGVAYNEQFF
.	many	TRBV6-1	TRBJ1-5	TGTGCCAGCAGTGGTTTTCAGCCCCAGCATTTT	CASSGFQPQHF
.	.	TRBV24-1	TRBJ2-5	TGTGCCACCAGTGATTCCGTCCCCCCCGGAGCGCAAGAGACCCAGTACTTC	CATSDSVPPGAQETQYF
.	few	TRBV11-2	TRBJ2-7	TGTGCCAGCAGCTTAGAGTTCCTCTACGAGCAGTACTTC	CASSLEFLYEQYF
.	.	TRBV28	TRBJ2-3	TGTGCCAGCACTATATTGGGTCCTCCATCGAATACGCAGTATTTT	CASTILGPPSNTQYF
.	.	TRBV7-8	TRBJ2-6	TGTGCCAGCAGCTTAGTTTTGCTCCGGTTATCTGGGGCCAACGTCCTGACTTTC	CASSLVLLRLSGANVLTF
TRBD1	few	TRBV5-6	TRBJ2-1	TGTGCCAGCAGCCCGCTGGGGACAGGGGCTTACAATGAGCAGTTCTTC	CASSPLGTGAYNEQFF
TRBD2	.	TRBV10-3	TRBJ2-1	TGTGCCATCAGTGAGTCGGGGGAGGGCTACAATGAGCAGTTCTTC	CAISESGEGYNEQFF
TRBD1	.	TRBV7-2	TRBJ1-2	TGTGCCAGCAGCTCCCGGACAGGGGACTATGGCTACACCTTC	CASSSRTGDYGYTF
TRBD1	few	TRBV5-1	TRBJ2-1	TGCGCCAGCAGCTTGCGAACATCGACAGGGAGTTATCCCGGTGAGCAGTTCTTC	CASSLRTSTGSYPGEQFF
TRBD2	many	TRBV15	TRBJ2-7	TGTGCCACCAGCAGAGAGGGTAGCGGGATCTCCTACGAGCAGTACTTC	CATSREGSGISYEQYF
TRBD1	few	TRBV10-3	TRBJ2-5	TGTGCCACCGGACAGGTCCAAGAGACCCAGTACTTC	CATGQVQETQYF
.	.	TRBV3-1	TRBJ2-5	TGTGCCAGCAGCTTCGCGGGGCACCGAGAGACCCAGTACTTC	CASSFAGHRETQYF
TRBD2	.	TRBV24-1	TRBJ2-2	TGTGCCACCAGTGACCCGGGGCAAGCGGGAAACACCGGGGAGCTGTTTTTT	CATSDPGQAGNTGELFF
TRBD2	few	TRBV24-1	TRBJ2-3	TGTGCCACCAGAGGGACTAGTTTAACAGATACGCAGTATTTT	CATRGTSLTDTQYF
TRBD2	few	TRBV27	TRBJ2-1	TGTGCCAGTTTCCGATGGGGCGGGAGCTCCTACAATGAGCAGTTCTTC	CASFRWGGSSYNEQFF
.	few	TRBV29-1	TRBJ2-1	TGCAGCGTTGAAGTGGGGGCTGTTAGCTCCTACAATGAGCAGTTCTTC	CSVEVGAVSSYNEQFF
TRBD1	few	TRBV20-1	TRBJ1-1	TGCAGTGCTAGAGATAGGGGCAGGGGGCGCGGTGAAGCTTTCTTT	CSARDRGRGRGEAFF
.	.	TRBV29-1	TRBJ1-2	TGCAGCGTTGAGGGTAGTGGAGGCACAGGCTACACCTTC	CSVEGSGGTGYTF